This TCR beta chain is drawn from a study of memory B cells and T cells in multiple sclerosis. This CDR3 region has 11 residues. From germline, CDR1 is MDHEN and CDR2 SYDVKM. The ends were cut back, 4 bases at V and 11 bases at J, with 11 bases in the middle. Profiled with immunoSEQ multiplex PCR; TCRdb holds only in-frame clones, not every one. The table includes roughly 14,000 clones, approximately 69% detected once. The sequenced sample was memory (CD45RO+) CD4+ T cells from blood. The genes are TRBV28 and TRBJ1-1, with a possible D match to TRBD1 (6 bases). This clonotype was obtained from a human donor with multiple sclerosis. The CDR3 region is CASSYGTRAFF. DNA of the CDR3: TGTGCCAGCAGTTACGGGACAAGGGCTTTCTTT.